A single sample gave rise to the 25 T cell receptor beta chains below, sequenced in a study of cytomegalovirus exposure and HLA in healthy donors. With 60 Vbeta and 13 Jbeta primers, the PCR was carried out. The repertoire was sequenced with immunoSEQ multiplex PCR; TCRdb's copy has only in-frame clones and lacks some. The table lists 100,000 to 150,000 clones, 80% of them singletons. Input material: PBMCs. The receptors here all came from a woman aged 40 to 50 in good health and CMV-seronegative.

This clone was seen only a few times. V and J are TRBV4-3 and TRBJ2-1, with D possibly TRBD1 on 6 matching bases. The germline gives CDR1 LGHNA, CDR2 YSLEER. The CDR3 extends over 17 amino acids. The V and J ends lost 1 base and 0 bases respectively, with 13 bases between them. CDR3 protein: CASSQGVVDSSYNEQFF. DNA for the CDR3: TGCGCCAGCAGCCAAGGGGTGGTGGACAGCTCCTACAATGAGCAGTTCTTC.

This clone appeared a few times. The rearrangement links TRBV5-8 to TRBJ2-3; TRBD2 matches at 9 bases. The CDR3 is 16 amino acids. Germline V gene lookup returns CDR1 SGHTS and CDR2 YDEGEE. J lost 5 bases, V lost 4 bases, and 11 bases had no gene match. CDR3 amino acids: CASSRGLRGGVDTQYF. The CDR3 DNA sequence: TGTGCCAGCAGCCGCGGGTTGCGGGGGGGCGTAGATACGCAGTATTTT.

This clone was found a few times. This chain joins TRBV7-9 and TRBJ1-1, with D possibly being TRBD1 (5 bases). CDR3 size: 15 residues. Trimming took 1 base from V and 4 from J, leaving 13 bases between them. Germline-derived CDR1 and CDR2 are SEHNR and FQNEAQ (reference sequence). CDR3 in amino acids: CASSLGVGGGTEAFF. CDR3 nucleotides: TGTGCCAGCAGCTTAGGGGTCGGGGGAGGCACTGAAGCTTTCTTT.

This clone was picked up a small number of times. V is TRBV4-3 and J is TRBJ2-3; D may be TRBD2 (6 bases). Germline V gene lookup returns CDR1 LGHNA and CDR2 YSLEER. Trimming shortened V by 0 bases and J by 6 bases, and 16 bases separated the two germline ends. The CDR3 contains 16 residues. CDR3 loop: CASSQEGGPFLDTQYF. The CDR3 DNA follows: TGCGCCAGCAGCCAAGAGGGAGGTCCCTTCTTGGATACGCAGTATTTT.

The chain is built from TRBV4-3 and TRBJ2-3; 14 nucleotides match TRBD2. CDR3 size: 16 residues. Germline V gene sequence: CDR1 LGHNA, CDR2 YSLEER. The V gene end was trimmed by 2 bases and the J gene end by 3 bases; junction bases not matched to a gene: 1. The CDR3 protein is CASSQRTSGGTDTQYF. The DNA of the CDR3 is TGCGCCAGCAGCCAACGGACTAGCGGGGGGACAGATACGCAGTATTTT.

The chain joins TRBV28 to TRBJ1-4, with 8 nucleotides matching TRBD1. CDR1 and CDR2 (germline): MDHEN, SYDVKM. This CDR3 has 14 amino acids. The J segment lost 9 bases and the V segment lost 6 bases, leaving 9 bases of the junction unmatched. CDR3 protein: CASSYTGGGKKLFF. In DNA, the CDR3 is TGTGCCAGCAGCTACACAGGGGGTGGAAAAAAACTGTTTTTT.

The V gene is TRBV6-5, the J gene TRBJ1-2; D remains unclear. V shed 2 bases and J shed 5 bases, with 18 bases lying between them. CDR3 length: 16 residues. The germline gives CDR1 MNHEY, CDR2 SVGAGI. CDR3 residues: CASSYGQDLPFYGYTF. The DNA of the CDR3 is TGTGCCAGCAGTTACGGTCAGGATCTTCCGTTTTATGGCTACACCTTC.

The CDR3 spells CAIPRDTQYF. The CDR3 DNA follows: TGTGCCATCCCCCGAGATACGCAGTATTTT. The rearrangement links TRBV25-1 to TRBJ2-3; D remains unclear. The CDR3 is 10 amino acids. CDR1 and CDR2 (germline): MGHDK, SYGVNS. The V end was cut by 10 bases, the J end by 5 bases, with 7 bases between.

V usage is TRBV25-1 and J usage is TRBJ2-1; 14 bases are shared with TRBD2. V dropped 2 bases and J dropped 10; count of bases not matched to a gene: 1. Germline V lookup: CDR1 MGHDK, CDR2 SYGVNS. The CDR3 spans 14 residues. The CDR3 sequence is CASSEGTSGSEQFF. CDR3 nucleotide sequence: TGTGCCAGCAGTGAAGGGACTAGCGGGAGCGAGCAGTTCTTC.

V usage is TRBV19 and J usage is TRBJ1-1; D is possibly TRBD1 (5 bases). Germline lookup yields CDR1 LNHDA and CDR2 SQIVND (reference sequence). The CDR3 consists of 14 residues. Trimming took off 3 bases at V and 4 bases at J, with 12 bases between the two ends. CDR3 nucleotides: TGTGCCAGTAGTATTCCAGGGCTGGGCACTGAAGCTTTCTTT. Its protein is CASSIPGLGTEAFF.

The chain combines TRBV7-2 with TRBJ2-7, with 10 bases that match TRBD1. CDR1 and CDR2 from the germline V gene are SGHTA and FQGNSA. The length of the CDR3 is 14 residues. The J segment lost 4 bases and the V segment lost 1 base, leaving 1 base of the junction unmatched. The CDR3 sequence: CASSLGGQGYEQYF. CDR3 coding DNA: TGTGCCAGCAGCTTAGGGGGACAGGGGTACGAGCAGTACTTC.

This CDR3 reads CATSRAPGELFF. CDR3 DNA sequence: TGTGCCACCAGCAGAGCCCCGGGGGAGCTGTTTTTT. The rearrangement links TRBV15 to TRBJ2-2; D is uncertain. V shed 1 base and J shed 8 bases, with 5 bases lying between them. Per germline, CDR1 LNHNV and CDR2 YYDKDF (reference sequence). The CDR3 is made up of 12 amino acids.

The genes are TRBV5-1 and TRBJ2-1; unclear D gene. The CDR3 extends over 15 amino acids. Germline CDR1 reads SGHRS; CDR2 reads YFSETQ. V gave up 0 bases and J gave up 1 base, with 8 bases separating them. DNA for the CDR3: TGCGCCAGCAGCTTGGCCTCGCGGTCCTACAATGAGCAGTTCTTC. This codes for CASSLASRSYNEQFF. Filled out from reference TRBV5-1 and TRBJ2-1, the complete variable domain reads KAGVTQTPRYLIKTRGQQVTLSCSPISGHRSVSWYQQTPGQGLQFLFEYFSETQRNKGNFPGRFSGRQFSNSRSEMNVSTLELGDSALYLCASSLASRSYNEQFFGPGTRLTVL.

The rearrangement links TRBV6-1 to TRBJ2-3, with D possibly matching TRBD1 (6 bases). CDR1 is MNHNS, CDR2 SASEGT, per germline. This CDR3 has 13 residues. V lost 1 base to trimming and J lost 5 bases, with 7 bases between them. CDR3 region: CASSEGGRDTQYF. The CDR3 region has the DNA TGTGCCAGCAGTGAAGGGGGGCGAGATACGCAGTATTTT.

The rearrangement links TRBV6-5 to TRBJ2-6; D unclear. Germline-derived CDR1 and CDR2 are MNHEY and SVGAGI. V was pared by 8 bases and J by 4 bases, with 9 bases between. The CDR3 covers 13 residues. In DNA, the CDR3 is TGTGCCAGCCTGGCCCCAGGGGCCAACGTCCTGACTTTC. This translates into CASLAPGANVLTF.

This clone was found a few times. This chain joins TRBV5-1 and TRBJ2-7; TRBD1 might be the D (6 bases). In germline, CDR1 is SGHRS, CDR2 YFSETQ. V was cut by 2 bases and J by 7 bases, with 19 bases left in between. The CDR3 runs to 15 residues. Here the CDR3 reads CASSLALTKGQEQYF. The CDR3 nucleotides read TGCGCCAGCAGCTTAGCCCTCACGAAGGGACAAGAGCAGTACTTC.

CDR3 loop: CASTAREGNEQFF. Written as DNA, the CDR3 is TGTGCCAGCACGGCCCGGGAGGGGAATGAGCAGTTCTTC. The gene calls are TRBV28 and TRBJ2-1; 8 bases fit TRBD2. The CDR3 spans 13 residues. V dropped 7 bases and J dropped 7; count of bases not matched to a gene: 6. The V gene's germline CDR1 is MDHEN and CDR2 SYDVKM.

This clone occurred a few times. The J gene is TRBJ1-1, the V gene TRBV5-6; tentatively, D is TRBD1 (5 bases). Trimming cost V 6 bases and J 4 bases, with 22 bases left between them. This CDR3 has 16 residues. Germline V gene data show CDR1 as SGHDT and CDR2 as YYEEEE. CDR3 protein: CASTPNEGAVTTEAFF. DNA for the CDR3: TGTGCCAGCACCCCCAACGAAGGGGCAGTGACCACTGAAGCTTTCTTT.

This chain connects TRBV6-1 to TRBJ1-1, with D possibly being TRBD1 (5 bases). V lost 2 bases and J 0 bases, leaving 10 bases between the germline ends. This CDR3 contains 15 residues. Per germline, CDR1 MNHNS and CDR2 SASEGT. CDR3 nucleotide sequence: TGTGCCAGCAGTGAACCCGGGGGTATGAACACTGAAGCTTTCTTT. Its translation: CASSEPGGMNTEAFF.

The J gene is TRBJ1-3, the V gene TRBV5-1; D gene uncertain. The CDR3 is 16 residues long. V shed 2 bases and J shed 0 bases, with 12 bases lying between them. Germline values: CDR1 SGHRS, CDR2 YFSETQ. CDR3 protein: CASSFGWRNSGNTIYF. CDR3 DNA: TGCGCCAGCAGCTTTGGTTGGAGAAACTCTGGAAACACCATATATTTT.

The chain is built from TRBV5-4 and TRBJ2-7; D may be TRBD2 (7 bases). With 4 bases removed from V and 3 bases from J, the gap between germline ends came to 20 bases. The germline V gene encodes CDR1 SGHNT and CDR2 YYREEE (reference sequence). The CDR3 totals 16 residues. In DNA form, the CDR3 reads TGTGCCAGCAGCCCGGGGGGACACAGGCCAGTCTACGAGCAGTACTTC. Translation gives CASSPGGHRPVYEQYF.

The chain is built from TRBV18 and TRBJ2-7; 7 bases fit TRBD2. The V gene's germline CDR1 is KGHSH and CDR2 LQKENI. The V gene end was trimmed by 2 bases and the J gene end by 2 bases; junction bases not matched to a gene: 6. This CDR3 region has 15 residues. CDR3 amino acids: CASSPGASGPYEQYF. The CDR3 DNA follows: TGTGCCAGCTCACCAGGTGCTAGCGGCCCCTACGAGCAGTACTTC.

This clone was observed once. The chain is built from TRBV9 and TRBJ1-5; 7 positions agree with TRBD1. Germline V gives CDR1 SGDLS, CDR2 YYNGEE. The CDR3 has 16 residues. With 0 bases clipped from V and 3 bases from J, the junction kept 6 bases outside the gene matches. CDR3 in DNA: TGTGCCAGCAGCGTAGGGGTAGGGGGCCTCAATCAGCCCCAGCATTTT. Translating gives CASSVGVGGLNQPQHF.

The rearrangement links TRBV7-2 to TRBJ1-2; D not certain. The V end lost 5 bases, the J end lost 4 bases, and 11 bases lay between the germline ends. Germline V gene lookup returns CDR1 SGHTA and CDR2 FQGNSA. CDR3 length: 13 residues. Written as DNA, the CDR3 is TGTGCCAGCAGCAAGTCAGCGGTCTATGGCTACACCTTC. This encodes CASSKSAVYGYTF.

This chain uses TRBV4-1 with TRBJ2-1; D uncertain. Germline V gives CDR1 MGHRA, CDR2 YSYEKL. CDR3 size: 12 residues. V was trimmed by 3 bases and J by 9 bases, leaving 9 bases between them. The CDR3 loop is CASSHIFSEQFF. For the CDR3, the DNA is TGCGCCAGCAGCCATATCTTTAGTGAGCAGTTCTTC.